A single sample is the source of the 12 T cell receptor beta chains below, sequenced in a study of control samples from healthy donors and cancer patients. Method: immunoSEQ multiplex PCR; TCRdb's copy keeps in-frame clones and lacks some. The table has about 110,000 clones, 85% to 90% seen once; the top ten hold approximately 16%. Sequencing was performed on blood. These receptors were taken from a woman aged 45-65 years in good health.

This clone has just a few counts. This chain connects TRBV12-5 to TRBJ1-6, with D possibly matching TRBD1 (5 bases). This CDR3 comprises 14 residues. V shed 10 bases and J shed 8 bases, with 18 bases lying between them. From germline, CDR1 is LGHNT and CDR2 FRNRAP. CDR3 protein: CAIREGALYSPLHF. CDR3 in DNA: TGTGCTATAAGGGAAGGGGCTCTCTATTCACCCCTCCACTTT.

The CDR3, as DNA: TGTGCCACCAGTGATTTGCAAATCGGGGGACTAGCGGGATCGAACACCGGGGAGCTGTTTTTT. Its translation is CATSDLQIGGLAGSNTGELFF. The chain combines TRBV24-1 with TRBJ2-2; 13 bases line up with TRBD2. CDR1 is KGHDR, CDR2 SFDVKD, per germline. J gave up 0 bases and V 0 bases, and 9 bases lay outside the gene matches. This CDR3 is built from 21 residues.

V gene TRBV29-1 combines with J gene TRBJ1-2; perhaps TRBD1 as D (5 bases). Germline V lookup: CDR1 SQVTM, CDR2 ANQGSEA. V was pared by 4 bases and J by 8 bases, with 17 bases between. There are 13 residues in the CDR3. In DNA form, the CDR3 reads TGCAGCGTTGCGGGGACTTTGTCGGAGGGCTACACCTTC. Its protein product is CSVAGTLSEGYTF.

The rearrangement joins TRBV3-1 (or the pseudogene TRBV3-2) to TRBJ1-1; D might be TRBD1 (6 bases). V dropped 1 base and J dropped 10 bases, with 13 bases sitting between them. This CDR3 is 13 amino acids long. Germline V gives CDR1 LGHDT, CDR2 YNNKEL (reference sequence). The CDR3 DNA is TGTGCCAGCAGCCAAGGTCAGGGGCGTCGAGCTTTCTTT. Its translation is CASSQGQGRRAFF.

The rearrangement links TRBV30 to TRBJ1-3; D remains unclear. The V end lost 8 bases, the J end lost 1 base, and 9 bases lay between the germline ends. Looked up from germline, CDR1 is GTSNPN and CDR2 is SVGIG (reference sequence). The CDR3 contains 12 residues. CDR3 in DNA: TGTGCCCGAGCGCAGTCTGGAAACACCATATATTTT. The encoded protein is CARAQSGNTIYF. Variable domain in full (rest from reference TRBV30 and TRBJ1-3): SQTIHQWPATLVQPVGSPLSLECTVEGTSNPNLYWYRQAAGRGLQLLFYSVGIGQISSEVPQNLSASRPQDRQFILSSKKLLLSDSGFYLCARAQSGNTIYFGEGSWLTVV.

The chain couples TRBV18 to TRBJ2-3; D is perhaps TRBD1 (5 bases). Trimming took off 8 bases at V and 0 bases at J, with 15 bases between the two ends. The CDR3 totals 15 residues. Per germline, CDR1 KGHSH and CDR2 LQKENI. The DNA of the CDR3 is TGTGCCAGCCGAGACAGATATTCTAGCACAGATACGCAGTATTTT. This gives the protein CASRDRYSSTDTQYF.

This chain links TRBV5-8 with TRBJ2-1, with D perhaps matching TRBD2 (6 bases). The CDR3 covers 15 residues. Germline V lookup: CDR1 SGHTS, CDR2 YDEGEE. Trimming stripped 0 bases from V and 1 base from J, with 8 bases between. The CDR3 reads CASSLAGESYNEQFF. DNA of the CDR3: TGTGCCAGCAGCTTGGCGGGGGAGTCCTACAATGAGCAGTTCTTC.

V usage is TRBV30 and J usage is TRBJ2-2; 12 nucleotides agree with TRBD2. V was clipped by 7 bases and J by 8 bases; unmatched bases: 5. Looked up from germline, CDR1 is GTSNPN and CDR2 is SVGIG (reference sequence). This CDR3 has 13 amino acids. CDR3 nucleotides: TGTGCCTCTAGACTAGCGGGGGTAGGGGAGCTGTTTTTT. Residues: CASRLAGVGELFF.

The J gene is TRBJ1-6, the V gene TRBV2; D is ambiguous. The germline V gene encodes CDR1 SNHLY and CDR2 FYNNEI. This CDR3 spans 14 amino acids. V was clipped by 1 base and J by 6 bases, with 7 bases between them. Here the CDR3 reads CASSEEDTNSPLHF. Here the CDR3 DNA reads TGTGCCAGCAGTGAAGAAGACACTAATTCACCCCTCCACTTT.

DNA for the CDR3: TGTGCCAGCAGTCATGGGACTAGCGGAACCGGGGAGCTGTTTTTT. Amino acids: CASSHGTSGTGELFF. The chain has TRBV7-9 and TRBJ2-2, with 11 bases fitting TRBD2. CDR1 is SEHNR, CDR2 FQNEAQ, per germline (reference sequence). The V and J ends lost 6 bases and 5 bases, in that order; junction bases with no gene match: 5. The CDR3 has 15 amino acids.

In this sample, this clone turned up once. The genes are TRBV20-1 and TRBJ1-1, with 9 bases lining up with TRBD1. There are 17 residues in the CDR3. Germline V gene lookup returns CDR1 DFQATT and CDR2 SNEGSKA (reference sequence). Losses at the gene ends were 3 bases for V and 7 bases for J; bases not matched to a gene: 18. DNA of the CDR3: TGCAGTGCTAGTCATCCGGGACAGGGATTTAAAGGGAGTGAAGCTTTCTTT. It specifies CSASHPGQGFKGSEAFF.

The rearrangement links TRBV11-2 to TRBJ2-2; unclear D gene. The CDR3 loop spans 14 amino acids. The V end was cut by 1 base, the J end by 6 bases, with 9 bases between. Germline CDR1 reads SGHAT; CDR2 reads FQNNGV. This CDR3 is CASSLVTLPGELFF. The CDR3 nucleotides are TGTGCCAGCAGCTTAGTTACCCTCCCCGGGGAGCTGTTTTTT.